This T cell receptor beta chain was captured in a study of T cell responses to AZD1222 COVID-19 vaccine. Overall study context: Second doses that came at about 4 or about 12 weeks were put together.

Study-wide findings and caveats: A mostly white British donor set with more females was recruited, and clonal diversity was possibly underestimated. Of the AZD1222 recipients, only 5 or 6 were seropositive at baseline. Without day 14 samples, only post-peak T cell repertoires were studied.

CDR1 SGHDT and CDR2 YYEEEE come from the germline V gene. The V gene lost 2 bases and the J gene lost 1 base, with 19 bases spanning the gap. CDR3 length: 17 residues. On this clone itself: Its antigen is undetermined.

The assay was immunoSEQ multiplex PCR, and TCRdb's table has in-frame clones only and misses some. This repertoire shows about 130,000 clones, over 75% found once; its top ten account for roughly a tenth. V is TRBV5-6 and J is TRBJ2-7, with a weak D call TRBD1 (5 bases). Source: peripheral blood, taken on day 0 of AZD1222 vaccination. This receptor was taken from an adult in good health. This CDR3 is CASSFSQGNYQSYEQYF. CDR3 DNA: TGTGCCAGCAGCTTCAGCCAGGGCAATTATCAATCCTACGAGCAGTACTTC.